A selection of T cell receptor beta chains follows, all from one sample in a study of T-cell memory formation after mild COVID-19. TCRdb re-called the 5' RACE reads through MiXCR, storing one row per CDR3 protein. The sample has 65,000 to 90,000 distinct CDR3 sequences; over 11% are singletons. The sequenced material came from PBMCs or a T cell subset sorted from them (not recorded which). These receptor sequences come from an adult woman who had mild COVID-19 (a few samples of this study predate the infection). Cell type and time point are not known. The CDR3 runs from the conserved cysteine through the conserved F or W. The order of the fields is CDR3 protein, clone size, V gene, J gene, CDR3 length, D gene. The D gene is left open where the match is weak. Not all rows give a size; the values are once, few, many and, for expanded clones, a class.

CDR3: CASSWENTGELFF; size: -; V: TRBV27; J: TRBJ2-2; length: 13; D: -
CDR3: CSARGDRQNEKLFF; size: few; V: TRBV20-1; J: TRBJ1-4; length: 14; D: TRBD1
CDR3: CASSVAGTSEQYF; size: -; V: TRBV9; J: TRBJ2-3; length: 13; D: TRBD2
CDR3: CASIRAGTEAFF; size: -; V: TRBV7-2; J: TRBJ1-1; length: 12; D: -
CDR3: CATSDSRTALNTEAFF; size: -; V: TRBV24-1; J: TRBJ1-1; length: 16; D: -
CDR3: CASSRREISYEQYF; size: -; V: TRBV6-2/TRBV6-3; J: TRBJ2-7; length: 14; D: -
CDR3: CSATSGIHYEQYF; size: few; V: TRBV20-1; J: TRBJ2-7; length: 13; D: -
CDR3: CASSQGVDSQETQYF; size: -; V: TRBV4-1; J: TRBJ2-5; length: 15; D: -
CDR3: CASSPFGMGDTRQGQFF; size: -; V: TRBV5-1; J: TRBJ2-1; length: 17; D: -
CDR3: CSVPGQGPGELFF; size: many; V: TRBV29-1; J: TRBJ2-2; length: 13; D: -
CDR3: CASSPGYSRHYEQYF; size: many; V: TRBV12-3/TRBV12-4; J: TRBJ2-7; length: 15; D: -
CDR3: CASNLQGAQNSPLHF; size: -; V: TRBV6-5; J: TRBJ1-6; length: 15; D: TRBD1
CDR3: CASKASGRAGASQETQYF; size: few; V: TRBV12-3/TRBV12-4; J: TRBJ2-5; length: 18; D: TRBD2